The 26 T cell receptor beta chains below all came from one sample that was sequenced in a study of cytomegalovirus exposure and HLA in healthy donors. Data came from immunoSEQ multiplex PCR; TCRdb stores just in-frame clones and leaves some out. Here the sample spans about 200,000 clones, roughly 91% being singletons. Material: PBMCs. Receptors were obtained from a woman younger than 30 in good health and CMV-seropositive.

The J gene is TRBJ2-1, the V gene TRBV19; 11 nucleotides agree with TRBD2. The CDR3 has 15 amino acids. Germline CDR1 reads LNHDA; CDR2 reads SQIVND (reference sequence). V dropped 7 bases and J dropped 4; count of bases not matched to a gene: 6. Here the CDR3 DNA reads TGTGCCAGTATAGGGACTAGCGGTTCTTACAATGAGCAGTTCTTC. This translates into CASIGTSGSYNEQFF. The complete variable domain, with remaining parts taken from reference TRBV19 and TRBJ2-1, reads DGGITQSPKYLFRKEGQNVTLSCEQNLNHDAMYWYRQDPGQGLRLIYYSQIVNDFQKGDIAEGYSVSREKKESFPLTVTSAQKNPTAFYLCASIGTSGSYNEQFFGPGTRLTVL.

The V call is TRBV15, the J call TRBJ1-5; D remains ambiguous. Deletions cut 2 bases from V and 0 bases from J, with 20 bases between. The CDR3 sequence is 19 residues long. Germline V lookup: CDR1 LNHNV, CDR2 YYDKDF (reference sequence). The CDR3 nucleotides read TGTGCCACCAGCAGACGTCCCCGAGCGGCAGGCGATAGCAATCAGCCCCAGCATTTT. Protein sequence: CATSRRPRAAGDSNQPQHF.

For this clone: This same CDR3 is encoded by further DNA sequences in the sample. The rearrangement joins TRBV4-1 to TRBJ2-7, with a weak D call TRBD1 (5 bases). The V end was cut by 0 bases, the J end by 2 bases, with 11 bases between. The CDR3 loop spans 15 amino acids. Germline values: CDR1 MGHRA, CDR2 YSYEKL. CDR3 residues: CASSQDPRQTYEQYF. CDR3 sequence (DNA): TGCGCCAGCAGCCAAGACCCCCGACAGACCTACGAGCAGTACTTC.

The chain employs TRBV7-9 and TRBJ2-3, with D maybe TRBD2 (6 bases). Germline CDR1 reads SEHNR; CDR2 reads FQNEAQ (reference sequence). The CDR3 runs 14 residues. The V end lost 5 bases, the J end lost 1 base, and 10 bases lay between the germline ends. The CDR3 nucleotides are TGTGCCAGCAGCCTCACGGGAGGCACAGATACGCAGTATTTT. This sequence encodes CASSLTGGTDTQYF.

This clone has just one count. V usage is TRBV27 and J usage is TRBJ1-1; weak D call: TRBD1 (5 bases). Per the germline V gene, CDR1 is MNHEY and CDR2 is SMNVEV (reference sequence). This CDR3 comprises 13 residues. V lost 5 bases and J lost 6, with 13 bases in between. The CDR3 coding sequence is TGTGCCAGCAGTCGACAGTTCGAGGCTGAAGCTTTCTTT. It translates to CASSRQFEAEAFF.

V is TRBV28 and J is TRBJ1-5, with TRBD1 matching over 7 bases. With V trimmed by 8 bases and J by 2 bases, 3 bases remained unmatched. The CDR3 length is 13 residues. Looked up from germline, CDR1 is MDHEN and CDR2 is SYDVKM. The DNA for the CDR3 is TGTGCCAGCGTGACAGGGCGCAATCAGCCCCAGCATTTT. This encodes CASVTGRNQPQHF.

The chain employs TRBV6-1 and TRBJ2-1; 8 nucleotides match TRBD2. This CDR3 contains 16 residues. The ends lost 0 bases at V and 7 bases at J; junction bases unmatched: 8. Germline V gene data show CDR1 as MNHNS and CDR2 as SASEGT. The CDR3 is CASSEAPQRENNEQFF. The CDR3, as DNA: TGTGCCAGCAGTGAAGCCCCCCAGCGGGAGAATAATGAGCAGTTCTTC.

This clone was recorded many times. The CDR3 bases are TGCGCCAGCAGCCTACTGGGACACCCAACGAACACCGGGGAGCTGTTTTTT. Translating it yields CASSLLGHPTNTGELFF. The J gene is TRBJ2-2, the V gene TRBV5-1; weak D call: TRBD1 (6 bases). The CDR3 has 17 amino acids. The germline gives CDR1 SGHRS, CDR2 YFSETQ. V lost 4 bases, J lost 0 bases, and 16 bases lay in between.

This chain connects TRBV15 to TRBJ1-3, with D perhaps TRBD1 (5 bases). This CDR3 spans 16 amino acids. CDR1 LNHNV and CDR2 YYDKDF come from the germline V gene (reference sequence). V was trimmed by 3 bases and J by 0 bases, leaving 12 bases between them. CDR3 in DNA: TGTGCCACCAGCAGGGTCCGGGGGAGCTCTGGAAACACCATATATTTT. It translates to CATSRVRGSSGNTIYF.

About this clone: One end of the junction is discordant with germline, which a read error may explain. The chain couples TRBV6-5 to TRBJ2-7; TRBD1 agrees at 9 bases. The CDR3 has 12 amino acids. Germline V gives CDR1 MNHEY, CDR2 SVGAGI. The chain's CDR3 is CASSLTGGPQNF. The CDR3 DNA follows: TGTGCCAGCAGTCTGACAGGGGGGCCCCAGAACTTC.

J is TRBJ2-1 and V is TRBV28, with 8 nucleotides matching TRBD2. V was clipped by 6 bases and J by 2 bases; unmatched bases: 3. Germline V gives CDR1 MDHEN, CDR2 SYDVKM. This CDR3 contains 14 residues. The CDR3: CASRRSGTYNEQFF. DNA of the CDR3: TGTGCCAGCAGACGTAGCGGGACCTACAATGAGCAGTTCTTC.

The gene calls are TRBV6-5 and TRBJ1-2; TRBD1 agrees at 7 bases. J was trimmed by 4 bases and V by 0 bases; bases with no gene match: 8. The CDR3 sequence is 16 residues long. Germline CDR1 reads MNHEY; CDR2 reads SVGAGI. The CDR3 loop reads CASSYSDRAVGYGYTF. The CDR3 nucleotides are TGTGCCAGCAGTTACTCCGACAGGGCTGTAGGCTATGGCTACACCTTC.

This clone was detected once. This rearrangement joins TRBV6-5 to TRBJ2-7; no clear D. Trimming pared 6 bases from V and 3 bases from J, leaving 18 bases between. This CDR3 is built from 15 residues. The germline V gene encodes CDR1 MNHEY and CDR2 SVGAGI. DNA of the CDR3: TGTGCCAGCAGCCCACAGATACGAAGGAACTACGAGCAGTACTTC. It is translated as CASSPQIRRNYEQYF.

This clone was observed once. This chain's CDR3 is CASSQEIPNRVLSSYEQYF. As DNA, the CDR3 is TGTGCCAGCAGCCAAGAAATCCCTAACAGGGTCCTGAGCTCCTACGAGCAGTACTTC. V gene TRBV14 combines with J gene TRBJ2-7, with D possibly TRBD1 on 6 matching bases. This CDR3 is built from 19 residues. With 0 bases removed from V and 0 bases from J, the gap between germline ends came to 21 bases. Germline CDR1 reads SGHDN; CDR2 reads FVKESK. Variable domain in full (rest from reference TRBV14 and TRBJ2-7): EAGVTQFPSHSVIEKGQTVTLRCDPISGHDNLYWYRRVMGKEIKFLLHFVKESKQDESGMPNNRFLAERTGGTYSTLKVQPAELEDSGVYFCASSQEIPNRVLSSYEQYFGPGTRLTVT.

The J gene is TRBJ1-5, the V gene TRBV28; tentatively, D is TRBD1 (6 bases). CDR3 length equals 17 residues. Per the germline V gene, CDR1 is MDHEN and CDR2 is SYDVKM. V was pared by 1 base and J by 5 bases, with 18 bases between. DNA of the CDR3: TGTGCCAGCAGTTTATCCCTTAACAGGGCCGGCGATCAGCCCCAGCATTTT. Residues: CASSLSLNRAGDQPQHF.

The chain combines TRBV13 with TRBJ2-7; tentatively, D is TRBD2 (6 bases). Trimming stripped 5 bases from V and 2 bases from J, with 19 bases between. The germline V gene encodes CDR1 PRHDT and CDR2 FYEKMQ (reference sequence). The CDR3 totals 16 residues. In nucleotides, the CDR3 is TGTGCCAGCAGCGCGATAGCGGAAGAATTCCCCTACGAGCAGTACTTC. This gives the protein CASSAIAEEFPYEQYF.

The V and J genes are TRBV4-2 and TRBJ1-5, with D unresolved. The germline V gene encodes CDR1 LGHNA and CDR2 YNFKEQ. The CDR3 has 17 residues. Trimming cost V 1 base and J 0 bases, with 13 bases left between them. The CDR3 region has the DNA TGTGCCAGCAGCCAAGCTGCTGACACCTATAGCAATCAGCCCCAGCATTTT. Protein: CASSQAADTYSNQPQHF.

The V call is TRBV7-9, the J call TRBJ1-1; no definite D call. The germline V gene has CDR1 SEHNR and CDR2 FQNEAQ (reference sequence). V was trimmed by 5 bases and J by 5 bases, leaving 12 bases between them. CDR3 size: 13 residues. In DNA, the CDR3 is TGTGCCAGCAGCCCTAACGGAGGAACTGAAGCTTTCTTT. This gives the protein CASSPNGGTEAFF.

This chain links TRBV5-6 with TRBJ1-3; D may be TRBD1 (5 bases). The V end was cut by 3 bases, the J end by 2 bases, with 9 bases between. The CDR3 spans 14 residues. The germline gives CDR1 SGHDT, CDR2 YYEEEE. The CDR3 coding sequence is TGTGCCAGCAGCTGGGGGGGGGCTGGAAACACCATATATTTT. Translation gives CASSWGGAGNTIYF.

V is TRBV2 and J is TRBJ1-2; 8 bases agree with TRBD1. J was trimmed by 4 bases and V by 6 bases; bases with no gene match: 10. This CDR3 contains 15 residues. Looked up from germline, CDR1 is SNHLY and CDR2 is FYNNEI. The CDR3, as DNA: TGTGCCAGCAGAGCTACAGGGGGTTTGGTCTATGGCTACACCTTC. Amino acid sequence: CASRATGGLVYGYTF.

V and J are TRBV25-1 and TRBJ2-1; 8 bases line up with TRBD1. Trimming at V came to 2 bases and at J to 10 bases, leaving 10 bases not matched to a gene. Germline V gene sequence: CDR1 MGHDK, CDR2 SYGVNS. This CDR3 has 15 residues. CDR3 DNA sequence: TGTGCCAGCAGTGAACCTGACAGGGGATATGGGGAGCAGTTCTTC. It is translated as CASSEPDRGYGEQFF.

The chain recombines TRBV29-1 with TRBJ2-1, with 7 bases lining up with TRBD1. Germline values: CDR1 SQVTM, CDR2 ANQGSEA. V shed 6 bases, J shed 8 bases, and the junction held 10 bases outside the gene matches. The CDR3 spans 13 residues. The CDR3 spells CSVEGQPGDEQFF. CDR3 sequence (DNA): TGCAGCGTAGAGGGACAGCCAGGCGATGAGCAGTTCTTC.

The chain has TRBV6-1 and TRBJ2-7; 14 bases are shared with TRBD2. The V and J ends lost 3 bases and 0 bases, in that order; junction bases with no gene match: 1. The length of the CDR3 is 16 residues. Germline V CDR1 and CDR2: MNHNS, SASEGT. For the CDR3, the DNA is TGTGCCAGCAGTGAGGGACTAGCGGGAGCCTCCTACGAGCAGTACTTC. Its protein product is CASSEGLAGASYEQYF.

This sequence joins TRBV2 and TRBJ2-1; 11 nucleotides agree with TRBD2. Germline values: CDR1 SNHLY, CDR2 FYNNEI. The CDR3 loop spans 17 amino acids. The J segment lost 6 bases and the V segment lost 6 bases, leaving 13 bases of the junction unmatched. In DNA form, the CDR3 reads TGTGCCAGCAGGGAAATCCCGGGACTAGCGGACCTCAATGAGCAGTTCTTC. Translation: CASREIPGLADLNEQFF.

This clone appeared once. The rearrangement links TRBV19 to TRBJ2-7; 9 nucleotides line up with TRBD2. Germline V gene lookup returns CDR1 LNHDA and CDR2 SQIVND (reference sequence). V lost 3 bases, J lost 5 bases, and 8 bases stayed unmatched. The length of the CDR3 is 15 residues. The CDR3, as DNA: TGTGCCAGTAGTATCGGGCTAGCGGGACGTAACGAGCAGTACTTC. It specifies CASSIGLAGRNEQYF.

Only a few counts were recorded for this clone. V is TRBV2 and J is TRBJ2-7; 9 positions match TRBD1. From germline, CDR1 is SNHLY and CDR2 FYNNEI. Trimming removed 5 bases from V and 4 bases from J; junction bases left unmatched: 3. The CDR3 is 13 residues long. DNA for the CDR3: TGTGCCAGCAGTAGGGACAGGGTATACGAGCAGTACTTC. It yields the protein CASSRDRVYEQYF.